One sample yielded the 12 T cell receptor beta chains listed below, sequenced in a study of blood T cell repertoires in COVID-19. Clones were read by immunoSEQ multiplex PCR, and TCRdb kept only the in-frame ones, dropping some. The sample records some 130,000 clones, approximately 83% being singletons. Sequenced material: peripheral blood. The receptor set was obtained from a man in his forties with active or convalescent COVID-19.

The rearrangement uses TRBV27 and TRBJ1-6; no firm D call. V was clipped by 3 bases and J by 5 bases, with 8 bases between them. Germline loops: CDR1 MNHEY, CDR2 SMNVEV (reference sequence). CDR3 length: 14 amino acids. CDR3 sequence: CASSFRTDNSPLHF. The CDR3 DNA reads as TGTGCCAGCAGTTTTAGAACTGATAATTCACCCCTCCACTTT.

The J gene is TRBJ1-5, the V gene TRBV29-1; D may be TRBD1 (5 bases). Trimming took off 2 bases at V and 2 bases at J, with 16 bases between the two ends. Germline V gene data show CDR1 as SQVTM and CDR2 as ANQGSEA. The CDR3 spans 16 residues. CDR3 sequence reads: CSVEMGGEDGNQPQHF. In nucleotides, the CDR3 is TGCAGCGTTGAAATGGGGGGGGAGGATGGCAATCAGCCCCAGCATTTT. Together with reference TRBV29-1 and TRBJ1-5, the CDR3 gives the full variable domain: SAVISQKPSRDICQRGTSLTIQCQVDSQVTMMFWYRQQPGQSLTLIATANQGSEATYESGFVIDKFPISRPNLTFSTLTVSNMSPEDSSIYLCSVEMGGEDGNQPQHFGDGTRLSIL.

The chain couples TRBV6-6 to TRBJ2-3; the D gene is possibly TRBD1 (6 bases). Trimming removed 0 bases from V and 1 base from J, with 11 bases in between. Germline V gene data show CDR1 as MNHNY and CDR2 as SVGAGI (reference sequence). The CDR3 totals 16 residues. CDR3: CASSYSSQGGTDTQYF. The DNA of the CDR3 is TGTGCCAGCAGTTACTCGTCACAGGGTGGCACAGATACGCAGTATTTT.

This clone was seen a single time. This chain joins TRBV9 and TRBJ2-1; D is possibly TRBD1 (5 bases). From germline, CDR1 is SGDLS and CDR2 YYNGEE. The CDR3 totals 14 residues. The V end was cut by 0 bases, the J end by 8 bases, with 12 bases between. The CDR3 nucleotides are TGTGCCAGCAGCGTAGGACAGCGCCACGATGAGCAGTTCTTC. This sequence encodes CASSVGQRHDEQFF.

The V and J genes are TRBV6-5 and TRBJ2-3, with 7 nucleotides matching TRBD2. V was pared by 0 bases and J by 1 base, with 1 base of the junction left unmatched. The germline CDR1 and CDR2 sequences are MNHEY and SVGAGI. This CDR3 has 15 amino acids. For the CDR3, the DNA is TGTGCCAGCAGTTACTCGGGACTACGCACAGATACGCAGTATTTT. Translated, it gives CASSYSGLRTDTQYF.

The chain uses TRBV19 and TRBJ2-7; D is possibly TRBD2 (5 bases). CDR1 and CDR2 (germline): LNHDA, SQIVND (reference sequence). The CDR3 loop spans 13 amino acids. Trimming cost V 3 bases and J 1 base, with 7 bases left between them. CDR3 nucleotide sequence: TGTGCCAGTAGTATGGACTTTTCCTACGAGCAGTACTTC. Its translation: CASSMDFSYEQYF.

This chain joins TRBV21-1 and TRBJ2-7; no check of the table's D call, TRBD2, against the DNA was made. TRBV21-1 is reported as a pseudogene. The CDR3 totals 23 residues. CDR3: CASSKEAKGDALCQRGTSYEQYF. In DNA form, the CDR3 reads TGTGCCAGCAGCAAAGAGGCTAAAGGTGACGCCCTATGTCAGCGGGGAACTTCCTACGAGCAGTACTTC.

The rearrangement links TRBV7-9 to TRBJ2-5; possibly TRBD1 for D (5 bases). The CDR3 sequence is 12 residues long. The V gene's germline CDR1 is SEHNR and CDR2 FQNEAQ (reference sequence). Deletions cut 7 bases from V and 5 bases from J, with 11 bases between. The chain's CDR3 is CASNPQEETQYF. The CDR3 nucleotides read TGTGCCAGCAACCCACAGGAGGAGACCCAGTACTTC.

The gene calls are TRBV5-1 and TRBJ2-7, with D perhaps matching TRBD1 (5 bases). V was clipped by 1 base and J by 2 bases, with 13 bases between them. In germline, CDR1 is SGHRS, CDR2 YFSETQ. The length of the CDR3 is 15 residues. The CDR3 DNA is TGCGCCAGCAGCTTGCAGGGCACGTACACCTACGAGCAGTACTTC. It codes for CASSLQGTYTYEQYF.

The chain uses TRBV20-1 and TRBJ2-3; 8 nucleotides line up with TRBD2. The V gene end was trimmed by 3 bases and the J gene end by 1 base; junction bases not matched to a gene: 3. The CDR3 runs 14 residues. Germline CDR1 and CDR2: DFQATT and SNEGSKA (reference sequence). The CDR3 is CSASISGGTDTQYF. The CDR3 DNA is TGCAGTGCTAGTATTAGCGGGGGCACAGATACGCAGTATTTT.

The J gene is TRBJ1-4, the V gene TRBV4-1; D possibly corresponds to TRBD1 (6 bases). Germline V gives CDR1 MGHRA, CDR2 YSYEKL. This CDR3 is built from 16 residues. V lost 4 bases to trimming and J lost 3 bases, with 15 bases between them. The CDR3 region has the DNA TGCGCCAGCAGCCCTACAGGGATCCAGGCTAATGAAAAACTGTTTTTT. This encodes CASSPTGIQANEKLFF.

V usage is TRBV27 and J usage is TRBJ2-7, with 8 bases aligning to TRBD1. The length of the CDR3 is 15 residues. The V segment lost 5 bases and the J segment 2 bases; nucleotides outside the gene matches: 8. Germline V gene data show CDR1 as MNHEY and CDR2 as SMNVEV (reference sequence). CDR3: CASSTPGTGTYEQYF. Here the CDR3 DNA reads TGTGCCAGCAGTACGCCCGGGACAGGCACCTACGAGCAGTACTTC.